This T cell receptor beta chain was sequenced in a study of blood T cell repertoires in COVID-19. Study background: From the United States, Italy and Spain came samples of acute and convalescent COVID-19.

Source study methods: Reference gene primer amplification gave nucleated cell count estimates. The assay was immunoSEQ multiplex PCR, and TCRdb's table has in-frame clones only and misses some. The DNA gave D and trimming, while V, J and clone size come from that table. Of about 110,000 clones in the sample, roughly four fifths were seen once. This clone appeared a single time. Germline loops: CDR1 SNHLY, CDR2 FYNNEI. V dropped 4 bases and J dropped 5; count of bases not matched to a gene: 5. The CDR3 consists of 14 residues. The chain recombines TRBV2 with TRBJ1-1, with 9 bases matching TRBD1. This sequence originates from an older woman with acute or convalescent COVID-19. The sample was peripheral blood. The chain's CDR3 is CASSVQTGGTEAFF. CDR3 DNA sequence: TGTGCCAGCAGTGTTCAGACAGGGGGGACTGAAGCTTTCTTT.